The 12 T cell receptor beta chains below come from one sample, sequenced in a study of shared clonotypes between healthy human individuals. The assay was immunoSEQ multiplex PCR, and TCRdb's table has in-frame clones only and misses some. The repertoire holds around 550,000 clones, with 90% to 96% as singletons. Material for sequencing was naive CD4+ T cells sorted from blood. Stated subset: CD45RA+ positively selected. Source of these receptors: a woman between 25 and 40 years old in good health.

V and J are TRBV19 and TRBJ1-4; TRBD1 might be the D (5 bases). The CDR3 covers 16 residues. Trimming pared 5 bases from V and 5 bases from J, leaving 18 bases between. CDR1 LNHDA and CDR2 SQIVND come from the germline V gene (reference sequence). The CDR3: CASSPRGGALNEKLFF. The CDR3 nucleotides read TGTGCCAGTAGTCCCCGCGGGGGAGCCCTAAATGAAAAACTGTTTTTT. Together with reference TRBV19 and TRBJ1-4, the CDR3 gives the full variable domain: DGGITQSPKYLFRKEGQNVTLSCEQNLNHDAMYWYRQDPGQGLRLIYYSQIVNDFQKGDIAEGYSVSREKKESFPLTVTSAQKNPTAFYLCASSPRGGALNEKLFFGSGTQLSVL.

The rearrangement links TRBV5-1 to TRBJ2-7, with TRBD1 matching over 7 bases. The CDR3 runs 13 residues. V lost 3 bases and J lost 2; bases outside the gene matches: 2. CDR1 and CDR2 from the germline V gene are SGHRS and YFSETQ. CDR3 loop: CASSSGQTYEQYF. CDR3 coding DNA: TGCGCCAGCAGCTCGGGACAGACCTACGAGCAGTACTTC.

J is TRBJ2-7 and V is TRBV11-2; 7 bases agree with TRBD1. The V segment lost 4 bases and the J segment 4 bases; nucleotides outside the gene matches: 7. Germline assignment: CDR1 SGHAT and CDR2 FQNNGV. The CDR3 covers 14 residues. The CDR3: CASSYRQGPYEQYF. DNA for the CDR3: TGTGCCAGCAGCTACCGACAGGGACCGTACGAGCAGTACTTC.

For this clone: Other DNA sequences of this sample code for an identical CDR3. This chain links TRBV6-5 with TRBJ2-7, with a weak D call TRBD2 (5 bases). The CDR3 covers 14 residues. Trimming stripped 0 bases from V and 2 bases from J, with 8 bases between. CDR1 and CDR2 (germline): MNHEY, SVGAGI. CDR3 sequence: CASSYSSGTYEQYF. The CDR3 DNA follows: TGTGCCAGCAGTTACTCGAGCGGTACCTACGAGCAGTACTTC.

J is TRBJ2-7 and V is TRBV19, with 12 bases matching TRBD2. CDR3 length: 15 residues. The V segment lost 5 bases and the J segment 3 bases; nucleotides outside the gene matches: 5. The germline V gene has CDR1 LNHDA and CDR2 SQIVND (reference sequence). The CDR3 is CASSARTSGVYEQYF. In nucleotides, the CDR3 is TGTGCCAGTAGTGCCCGGACTAGCGGGGTCTACGAGCAGTACTTC.

CDR3 coding DNA: TGTGCCAGCACCTTAGCAGATACGCAGTATTTT. Translated: CASTLADTQYF. The rearrangement links TRBV6-1 to TRBJ2-3; D unclear. CDR1 and CDR2 (germline): MNHNS, SASEGT. CDR3 length equals 11 residues. The V end lost 7 bases, the J end lost 4 bases, and 6 bases lay between the germline ends.

This rearrangement joins TRBV6-5 to TRBJ1-1; 7 bases are shared with TRBD1. This CDR3 comprises 15 residues. Germline trimming cut 6 bases from V and 7 bases from J; bases unmatched to any gene: 14. Germline loops: CDR1 MNHEY, CDR2 SVGAGI. Here the CDR3 DNA reads TGTGCCAGCAGAAGACAGGGCCCTGTCTCTAGTGAAGCTTTCTTT. Translating gives CASRRQGPVSSEAFF.

The rearrangement links TRBV6-1 to TRBJ2-7, with 9 bases that match TRBD2. The CDR3 runs to 16 residues. Germline V gene data show CDR1 as MNHNS and CDR2 as SASEGT. V lost 4 bases to trimming and J lost 4 bases; unmatched junction nucleotides: 11. The CDR3 sequence: CASSVRAGGPGYEQYF. CDR3 coding DNA: TGTGCCAGCAGTGTTCGGGCGGGAGGGCCGGGTTACGAGCAGTACTTC.

The rearrangement uses TRBV9 and TRBJ1-4; 9 nucleotides match TRBD1. The V gene's germline CDR1 is SGDLS and CDR2 YYNGEE. This CDR3 has 15 residues. Trimming took 4 bases from V and 4 from J; bases not matched to a gene: 5. The CDR3 DNA follows: TGTGCCAGCAGCCCAGGACAGGGGCGTAATGAAAAACTGTTTTTT. Translated, it gives CASSPGQGRNEKLFF.

V gene TRBV19 combines with J gene TRBJ2-7, with 11 bases lining up with TRBD1. V gave up 4 bases and J gave up 4 bases; unmatched junction bases: 9. Germline values: CDR1 LNHDA, CDR2 SQIVND (reference sequence). CDR3 length: 16 residues. As DNA, the CDR3 is TGTGCCAGTAGTACGAACGGACAGGGGGCGAGATACGAGCAGTACTTC. Translated: CASSTNGQGARYEQYF.

This chain links TRBV5-1 with TRBJ1-1; a possible D gene is TRBD1 (6 bases). V lost 4 bases, J lost 1 base, and 11 bases lay in between. The CDR3 length is 14 residues. CDR1 and CDR2 from the germline V gene are SGHRS and YFSETQ. The CDR3 bases are TGCGCCAGCAGCCTGCCACAGGGGAACACTGAAGCTTTCTTT. Its protein product is CASSLPQGNTEAFF.

This clone was recorded once. The chain employs TRBV28 and TRBJ1-2; 7 bases match TRBD1. The germline V gene has CDR1 MDHEN and CDR2 SYDVKM. V was clipped by 5 bases and J by 8 bases; unmatched bases: 14. CDR3 length: 15 amino acids. In DNA, the CDR3 is TGTGCCAGCAGTCCACTGGGTCTGGCAGGGGGAGGCTACACCTTC. It is translated as CASSPLGLAGGGYTF.